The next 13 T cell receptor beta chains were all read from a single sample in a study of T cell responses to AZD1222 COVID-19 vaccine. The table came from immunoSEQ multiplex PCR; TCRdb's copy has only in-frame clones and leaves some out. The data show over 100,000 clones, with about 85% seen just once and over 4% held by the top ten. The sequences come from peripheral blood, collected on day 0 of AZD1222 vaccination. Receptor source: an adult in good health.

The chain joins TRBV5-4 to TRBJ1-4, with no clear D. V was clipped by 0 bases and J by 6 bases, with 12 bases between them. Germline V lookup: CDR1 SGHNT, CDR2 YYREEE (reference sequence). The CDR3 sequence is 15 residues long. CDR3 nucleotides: TGTGCCAGCAGCTTGGACCCCGGGCGGGATGAAAAACTGTTTTTT. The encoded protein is CASSLDPGRDEKLFF.

The CDR3 loop reads CASSGGLANSDTQYF. CDR3 in DNA: TGTGCCAGCAGTGGGGGACTAGCTAATTCAGATACGCAGTATTTT. The chain links TRBV25-1 to TRBJ2-3; 9 bases fit TRBD2. CDR3 length: 15 residues. The trim removed 4 bases at V and 4 bases at J, leaving 6 bases unmatched. CDR1 is MGHDK, CDR2 SYGVNS, per germline.

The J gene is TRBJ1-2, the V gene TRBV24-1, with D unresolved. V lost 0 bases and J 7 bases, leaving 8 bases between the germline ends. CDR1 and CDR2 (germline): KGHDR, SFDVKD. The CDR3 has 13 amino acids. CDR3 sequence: CATSDLWGRGYTF. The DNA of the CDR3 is TGTGCCACCAGTGATTTGTGGGGTCGTGGCTACACCTTC.

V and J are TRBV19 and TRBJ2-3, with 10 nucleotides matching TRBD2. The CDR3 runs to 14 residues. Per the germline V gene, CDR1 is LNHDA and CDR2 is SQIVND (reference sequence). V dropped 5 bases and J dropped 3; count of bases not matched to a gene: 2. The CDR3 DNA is TGTGCCAGTAGTCCGACTAGCGGGACAGATACGCAGTATTTT. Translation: CASSPTSGTDTQYF.

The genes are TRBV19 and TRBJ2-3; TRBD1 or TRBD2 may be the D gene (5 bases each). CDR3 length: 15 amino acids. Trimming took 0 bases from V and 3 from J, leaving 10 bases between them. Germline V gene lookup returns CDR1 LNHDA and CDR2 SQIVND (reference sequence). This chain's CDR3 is CASSIDMRGTDTQYF. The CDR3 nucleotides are TGTGCCAGTAGTATAGATATGAGGGGAACAGATACGCAGTATTTT.

The CDR3 protein is CSASAGGEKLFF. The CDR3 bases are TGCAGTGCTAGTGCAGGGGGCGAAAAACTGTTTTTT. The chain uses TRBV20-1 and TRBJ1-4; the match to TRBD1 covers 8 bases. Germline lookup yields CDR1 DFQATT and CDR2 SNEGSKA (reference sequence). The V and J ends lost 3 bases and 8 bases, in that order; junction bases with no gene match: 2. The CDR3 runs to 12 residues.

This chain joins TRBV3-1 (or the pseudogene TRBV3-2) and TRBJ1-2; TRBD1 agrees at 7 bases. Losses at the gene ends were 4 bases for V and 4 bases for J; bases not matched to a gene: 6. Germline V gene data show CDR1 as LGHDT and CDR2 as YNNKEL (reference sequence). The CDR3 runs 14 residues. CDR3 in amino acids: CASSPQGGSYGYTF. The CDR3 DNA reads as TGTGCCAGCAGCCCCCAGGGGGGAAGCTATGGCTACACCTTC.

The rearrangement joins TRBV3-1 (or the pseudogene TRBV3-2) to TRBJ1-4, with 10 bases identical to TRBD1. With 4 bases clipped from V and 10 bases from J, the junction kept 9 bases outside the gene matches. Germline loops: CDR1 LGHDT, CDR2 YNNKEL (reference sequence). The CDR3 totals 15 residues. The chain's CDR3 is CASSLAGTGETKLFF. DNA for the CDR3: TGTGCCAGCAGCCTAGCCGGGACAGGGGAAACAAAACTGTTTTTT.

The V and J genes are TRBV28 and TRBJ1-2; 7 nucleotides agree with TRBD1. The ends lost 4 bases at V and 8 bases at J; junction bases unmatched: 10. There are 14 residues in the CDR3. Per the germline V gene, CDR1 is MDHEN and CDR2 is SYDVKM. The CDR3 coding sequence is TGTGCCAGCAGTTCAACGACAGGGTACAAGGGCTACACCTTC. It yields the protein CASSSTTGYKGYTF.

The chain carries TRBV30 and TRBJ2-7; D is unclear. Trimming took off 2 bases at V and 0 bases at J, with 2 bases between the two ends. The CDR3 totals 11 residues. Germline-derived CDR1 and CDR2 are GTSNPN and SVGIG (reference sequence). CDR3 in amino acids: CAWSISYEQYF. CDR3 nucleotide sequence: TGTGCCTGGAGTATCTCCTACGAGCAGTACTTC.

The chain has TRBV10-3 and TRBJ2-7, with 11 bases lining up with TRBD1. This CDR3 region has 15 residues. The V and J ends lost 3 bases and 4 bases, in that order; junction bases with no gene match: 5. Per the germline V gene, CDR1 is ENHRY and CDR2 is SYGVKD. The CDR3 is CAISDPGQGGYEQYF. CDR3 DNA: TGTGCCATCAGTGACCCGGGACAGGGGGGTTACGAGCAGTACTTC.

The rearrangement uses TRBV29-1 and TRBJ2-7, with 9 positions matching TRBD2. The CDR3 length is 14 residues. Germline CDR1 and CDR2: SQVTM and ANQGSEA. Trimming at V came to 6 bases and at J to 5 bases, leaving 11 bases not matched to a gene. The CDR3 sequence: CSVPLAGANHEQYF. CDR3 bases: TGCAGCGTCCCATTAGCGGGAGCGAATCACGAGCAGTACTTC.

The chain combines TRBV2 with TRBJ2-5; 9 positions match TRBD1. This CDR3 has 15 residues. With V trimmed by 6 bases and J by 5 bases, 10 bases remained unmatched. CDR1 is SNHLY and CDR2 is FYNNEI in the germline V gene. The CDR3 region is CASRAQGAVWETQYF. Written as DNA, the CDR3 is TGTGCCAGCAGGGCACAGGGGGCGGTTTGGGAGACCCAGTACTTC.